This passage covers 9 T cell receptor beta chains from one sample sequenced in a study of technical replicates of blood from several donors. Assay used: immunoSEQ multiplex PCR; TCRdb lists only in-frame clones, some missing. The table has some 60,000 clones, 89% seen once. Sequencing was done on a sample of PBMCs. The origin of the receptors is a human donor in good health. Some clones in this sample may be carry-over from other donors' samples.

The gene calls are TRBV7-2 and TRBJ2-5; tentative D call: TRBD2 (5 bases). V lost 2 bases and J lost 2, with 12 bases in between. The length of the CDR3 is 15 residues. CDR1 is SGHTA and CDR2 is FQGNSA in the germline V gene. CDR3 loop: CASSLWRAPQETQYF. CDR3 sequence (DNA): TGTGCCAGCAGCTTATGGCGGGCACCGCAAGAGACCCAGTACTTC.

The chain has TRBV7-9 and TRBJ2-3; TRBD2 agrees at 7 bases. Germline CDR1 SEHNR, CDR2 FQNEAQ (reference sequence). The CDR3 totals 16 residues. The V segment lost 1 base and the J segment 1 base; nucleotides outside the gene matches: 5. This CDR3 is CASSLERGSGTDTQYF. The CDR3 DNA reads as TGTGCCAGCAGCTTAGAGCGCGGGAGCGGCACAGATACGCAGTATTTT.

This clone was counted between two and nine times. V gene TRBV2 combines with J gene TRBJ1-1, with D possibly TRBD1 on 6 matching bases. Germline V gene sequence: CDR1 SNHLY, CDR2 FYNNEI. The ends were cut back, 6 bases at V and 3 bases at J, with 11 bases in the middle. The CDR3 contains 13 residues. CDR3 in amino acids: CASRRQAHTEAFF. Here the CDR3 DNA reads TGTGCCAGCAGGCGACAGGCCCACACTGAAGCTTTCTTT.

V usage is TRBV2 and J usage is TRBJ1-1; no clear D. The germline CDR1 and CDR2 sequences are SNHLY and FYNNEI. The V end lost 6 bases, the J end lost 3 bases, and 14 bases lay between the germline ends. This CDR3 has 14 amino acids. The CDR3 sequence: CASRVRGLDTEAFF. DNA of the CDR3: TGTGCCAGCAGAGTTAGAGGGTTGGACACTGAAGCTTTCTTT.

J is TRBJ1-1 and V is TRBV14, with D perhaps TRBD1 (5 bases). This CDR3 is built from 13 residues. The germline gives CDR1 SGHDN, CDR2 FVKESK. V lost 2 bases to trimming and J lost 2 bases, with 6 bases between them. The CDR3 DNA is TGTGCCAGCAGCCAACAGGGTAACACTGAAGCTTTCTTT. Translating it yields CASSQQGNTEAFF.

CDR3 in DNA: TGTGCCAGCAGCTTGGCCAATATACAGGGGGCGGATGGCTACACCTTC. Protein product: CASSLANIQGADGYTF. This chain links TRBV5-8 with TRBJ1-2; 9 bases agree with TRBD1. CDR3 length equals 16 residues. Germline assignment: CDR1 SGHTS and CDR2 YDEGEE. V shed 0 bases and J 6 bases; nucleotides not matched to a gene: 9.

CDR3 sequence: CASSQGLAGVKETQYF. The CDR3 DNA follows: TGTGCCAGCAGCCAAGGACTAGCGGGCGTCAAGGAGACCCAGTACTTC. The rearrangement uses TRBV4-2 and TRBJ2-5; 10 positions match TRBD2. This CDR3 has 16 residues. Germline V lookup: CDR1 LGHNA, CDR2 YNFKEQ. V was clipped by 1 base and J by 5 bases; unmatched bases: 7.

V gene TRBV18 combines with J gene TRBJ2-5, with 14 bases matching TRBD2. CDR1 is KGHSH and CDR2 is LQKENI in the germline V gene. V trimming: 3 bases; J trimming: 3 bases; junction bases outside the gene matches: 6. CDR3 length: 17 amino acids. The CDR3 DNA sequence: TGTGCCAGCTCACCGGGACTAGCGGGAGAGGGGAAAGAGACCCAGTACTTC. Protein: CASSPGLAGEGKETQYF.

The DNA of the CDR3 is TGCAGCGTCGACTGGCGAAATGAGCAGTTCTTC. It specifies CSVDWRNEQFF. The genes are TRBV29-1 and TRBJ2-1; D gene uncertain. The V gene lost 6 bases and the J gene lost 7 bases, with 10 bases spanning the gap. This CDR3 is 11 amino acids long. Germline V gene data show CDR1 as SQVTM and CDR2 as ANQGSEA.